Here is one T cell receptor beta chain with its context. Its target is not known. PCR employed 60 Vbeta and 13 Jbeta primers. TCRdb's copy holds only in-frame clones and misses some; the assay was immunoSEQ multiplex PCR. The profile shows 170,000 or so clones, approximately 80% of them singletons. The record originates from a study of cytomegalovirus exposure and HLA in healthy donors. Study outcomes and limitations: A missense DCLRE1C variant was associated with V- and J-gene trimming of TCR beta chains in a later analysis, and an independent cohort replicated the association. Association of 16,951 TCR beta sequences with HLA alleles was found at 0.05 false discovery rate in a later analysis. For most TCR beta V segments, an earlier analysis put the productive rate at about 90% or about 30% of the time.

This CDR3 is built from 14 residues. V was cut by 4 bases and J by 0 bases, with 13 bases left in between. Germline lookup yields CDR1 SQVTM and CDR2 ANQGSEA. This clonotype was obtained from a young man in good health and CMV-seronegative. V is TRBV29-1 and J is TRBJ2-7; D gene uncertain. The sequenced material came from PBMCs. The CDR3, as DNA: TGCAGCGTTGTATTACAGTATAACTCCTACGAGCAGTACTTC. Protein: CSVVLQYNSYEQYF.